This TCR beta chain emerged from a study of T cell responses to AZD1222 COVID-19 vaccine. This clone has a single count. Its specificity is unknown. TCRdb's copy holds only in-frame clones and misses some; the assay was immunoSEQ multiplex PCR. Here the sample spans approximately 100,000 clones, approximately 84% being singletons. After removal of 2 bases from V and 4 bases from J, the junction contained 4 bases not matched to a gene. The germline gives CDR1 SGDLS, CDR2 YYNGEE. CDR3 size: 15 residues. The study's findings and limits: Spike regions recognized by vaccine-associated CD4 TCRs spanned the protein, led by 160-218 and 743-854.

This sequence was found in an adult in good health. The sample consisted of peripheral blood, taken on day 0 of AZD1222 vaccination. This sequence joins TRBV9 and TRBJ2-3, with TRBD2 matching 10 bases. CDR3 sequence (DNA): TGTGCCAGCAGCGTCACTAGCGGGAATCCAGATACGCAGTATTTT. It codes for CASSVTSGNPDTQYF. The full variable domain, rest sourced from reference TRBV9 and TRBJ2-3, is DSGVTQTPKHLITATGQRVTLRCSPRSGDLSVYWYQQSLDQGLQFLIQYYNGEERAKGNILERFSAQQFPDLHSELNLSSLELGDSALYFCASSVTSGNPDTQYFGPGTRLTVL.